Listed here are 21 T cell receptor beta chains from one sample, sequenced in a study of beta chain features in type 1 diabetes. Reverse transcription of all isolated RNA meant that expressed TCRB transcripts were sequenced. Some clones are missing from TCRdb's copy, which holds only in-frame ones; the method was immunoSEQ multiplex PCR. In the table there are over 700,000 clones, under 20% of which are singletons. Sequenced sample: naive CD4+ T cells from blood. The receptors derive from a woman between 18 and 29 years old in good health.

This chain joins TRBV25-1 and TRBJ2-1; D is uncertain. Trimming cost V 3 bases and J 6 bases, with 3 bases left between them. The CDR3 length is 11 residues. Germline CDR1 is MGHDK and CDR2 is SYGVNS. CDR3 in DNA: TGTGCCAGCAGTGACCTCAATGAGCAGTTCTTC. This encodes CASSDLNEQFF.

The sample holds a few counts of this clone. CDR3 sequence reads: CASSFGRGGIRSYEQYF. As DNA, the CDR3 is TGTGCCAGCAGTTTTGGCAGGGGAGGGATAAGGTCCTACGAGCAGTACTTC. The chain employs TRBV27 and TRBJ2-7; D might be TRBD2 (7 bases). This CDR3 has 17 amino acids. V dropped 3 bases and J dropped 1 base, with 19 bases sitting between them. In germline, CDR1 is MNHEY, CDR2 SMNVEV (reference sequence).

CDR3 sequence reads: CASSQDDSVNYNEQFF. The CDR3 nucleotides read TGCGCCAGCAGCCAAGACGACAGTGTAAACTACAATGAGCAGTTCTTC. The chain is built from TRBV4-3 and TRBJ2-1; a weak D match, TRBD1 (5 bases). The length of the CDR3 is 16 residues. Germline V lookup: CDR1 LGHNA, CDR2 YSLEER. V dropped 0 bases and J dropped 3 bases, with 12 bases sitting between them.

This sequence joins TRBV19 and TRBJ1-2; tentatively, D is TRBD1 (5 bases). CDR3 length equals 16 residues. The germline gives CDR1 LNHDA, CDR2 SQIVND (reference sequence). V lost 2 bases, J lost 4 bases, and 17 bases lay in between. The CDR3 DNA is TGTGCCAGTAGTATAACGACAGACTCACGGGGCTATGGCTACACCTTC. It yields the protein CASSITTDSRGYGYTF.

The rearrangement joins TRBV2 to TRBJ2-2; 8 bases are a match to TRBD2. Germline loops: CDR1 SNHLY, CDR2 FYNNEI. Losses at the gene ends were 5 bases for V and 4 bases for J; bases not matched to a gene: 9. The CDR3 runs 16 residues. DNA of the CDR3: TGTGCCAGCAGTTCAAACGGACTAGCCACCACCGGGGAGCTGTTTTTT. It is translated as CASSSNGLATTGELFF.

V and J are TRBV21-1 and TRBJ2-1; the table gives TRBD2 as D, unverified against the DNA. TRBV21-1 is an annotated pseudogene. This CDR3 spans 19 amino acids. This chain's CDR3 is CASSKDGREPIRSYNEQFF. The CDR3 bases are TGTGCCAGCAGCAAAGACGGCCGGGAGCCCATTCGGTCCTACAATGAGCAGTTCTTC.

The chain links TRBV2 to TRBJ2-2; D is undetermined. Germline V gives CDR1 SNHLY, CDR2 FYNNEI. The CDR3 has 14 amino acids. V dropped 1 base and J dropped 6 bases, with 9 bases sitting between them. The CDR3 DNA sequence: TGTGCCAGCAGTGAAGTCCAGTGGCCCGGGGAGCTGTTTTTT. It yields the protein CASSEVQWPGELFF. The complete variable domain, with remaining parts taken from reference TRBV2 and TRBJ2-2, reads EPEVTQTPSHQVTQMGQEVILRCVPISNHLYFYWYRQILGQKVEFLVSFYNNEISEKSEIFDDQFSVERPDGSNFTLKIRSTKLEDSAMYFCASSEVQWPGELFFGEGSRLTVL.

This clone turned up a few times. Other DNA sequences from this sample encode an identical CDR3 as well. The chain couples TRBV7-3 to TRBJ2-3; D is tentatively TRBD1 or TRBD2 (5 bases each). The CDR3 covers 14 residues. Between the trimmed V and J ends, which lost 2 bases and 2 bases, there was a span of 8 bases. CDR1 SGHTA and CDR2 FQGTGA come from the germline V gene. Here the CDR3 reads CASSLSGATDTQYF. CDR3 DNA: TGTGCCAGCAGCTTATCCGGGGCCACAGATACGCAGTATTTT.

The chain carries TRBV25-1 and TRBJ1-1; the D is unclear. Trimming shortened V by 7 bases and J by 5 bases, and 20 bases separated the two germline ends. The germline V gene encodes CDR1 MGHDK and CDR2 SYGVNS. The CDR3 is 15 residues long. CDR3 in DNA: TGTGCCAGCACCCCTTTAGGAGGAGGTGGGACTGAAGCTTTCTTT. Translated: CASTPLGGGGTEAFF. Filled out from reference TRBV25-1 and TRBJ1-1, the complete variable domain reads EADIYQTPRYLVIGTGKKITLECSQTMGHDKMYWYQQDPGMELHLIHYSYGVNSTEKGDLSSESTVSRIRTEHFPLTLESARPSHTSQYLCASTPLGGGGTEAFFGQGTRLTVV.

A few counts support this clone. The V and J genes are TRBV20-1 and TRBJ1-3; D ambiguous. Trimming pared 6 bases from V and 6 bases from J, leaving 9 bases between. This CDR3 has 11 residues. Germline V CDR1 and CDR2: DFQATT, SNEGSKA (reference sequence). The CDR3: CSASPANTIYF. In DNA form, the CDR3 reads TGCAGTGCCTCCCCGGCAAACACCATATATTTT.

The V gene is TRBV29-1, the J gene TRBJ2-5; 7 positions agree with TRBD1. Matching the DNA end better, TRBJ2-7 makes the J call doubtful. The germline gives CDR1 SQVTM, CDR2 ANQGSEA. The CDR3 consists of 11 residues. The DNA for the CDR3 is TGCAGCGCTGGACAGGCAGGCGAGCAGTACTTC. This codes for CSAGQAGEQYF.

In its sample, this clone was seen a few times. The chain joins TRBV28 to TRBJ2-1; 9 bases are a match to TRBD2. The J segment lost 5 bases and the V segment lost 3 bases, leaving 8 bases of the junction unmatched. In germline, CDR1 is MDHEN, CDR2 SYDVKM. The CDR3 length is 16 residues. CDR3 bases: TGTGCCAGCAGTTTTTGGGCTAGCGGGACCCACAATGAGCAGTTCTTC. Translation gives CASSFWASGTHNEQFF.

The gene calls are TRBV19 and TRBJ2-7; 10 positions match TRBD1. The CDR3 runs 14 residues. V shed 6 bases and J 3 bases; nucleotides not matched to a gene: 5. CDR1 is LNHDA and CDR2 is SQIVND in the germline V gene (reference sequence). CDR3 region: CASSRDRGDYEQYF. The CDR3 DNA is TGTGCCAGTAGCCGGGACAGGGGTGACTACGAGCAGTACTTC.

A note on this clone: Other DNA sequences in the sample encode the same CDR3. The CDR3 loop is CSASRSDTQYF. In DNA form, the CDR3 reads TGCAGTGCTAGTAGGTCAGATACGCAGTATTTT. This chain joins TRBV20-1 and TRBJ2-3; D not resolved. This CDR3 spans 11 amino acids. V lost 3 bases and J lost 4, with 5 bases in between. In germline, CDR1 is DFQATT, CDR2 SNEGSKA (reference sequence).

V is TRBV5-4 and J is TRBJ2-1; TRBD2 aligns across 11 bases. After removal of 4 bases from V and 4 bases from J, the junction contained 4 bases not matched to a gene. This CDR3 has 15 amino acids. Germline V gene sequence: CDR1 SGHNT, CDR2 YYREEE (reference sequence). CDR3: CASSRTSGSYNEQFF. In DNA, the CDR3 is TGTGCCAGCAGCAGAACTAGCGGGAGTTACAATGAGCAGTTCTTC.

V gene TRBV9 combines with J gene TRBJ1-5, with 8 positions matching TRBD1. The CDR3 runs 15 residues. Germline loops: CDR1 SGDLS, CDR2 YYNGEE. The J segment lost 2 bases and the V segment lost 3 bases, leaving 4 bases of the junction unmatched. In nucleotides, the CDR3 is TGTGCCAGCAGCGGAGAGGGACAGGGCAATCAGCCCCAGCATTTT. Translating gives CASSGEGQGNQPQHF.

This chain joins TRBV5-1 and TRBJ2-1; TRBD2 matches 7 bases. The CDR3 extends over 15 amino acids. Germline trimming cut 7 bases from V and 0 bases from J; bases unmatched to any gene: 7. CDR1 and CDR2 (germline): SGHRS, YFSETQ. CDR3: CASRAAGSSYNEQFF. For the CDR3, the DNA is TGCGCCAGCCGGGCAGCGGGAAGCTCCTACAATGAGCAGTTCTTC.

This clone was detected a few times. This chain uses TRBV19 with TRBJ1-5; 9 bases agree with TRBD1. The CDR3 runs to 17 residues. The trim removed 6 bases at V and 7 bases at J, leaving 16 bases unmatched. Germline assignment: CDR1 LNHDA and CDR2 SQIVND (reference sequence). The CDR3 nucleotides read TGTGCCAGTAGCATGATACCCCCGGGACAGGGACACCAGCCCCAGCATTTT. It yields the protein CASSMIPPGQGHQPQHF.

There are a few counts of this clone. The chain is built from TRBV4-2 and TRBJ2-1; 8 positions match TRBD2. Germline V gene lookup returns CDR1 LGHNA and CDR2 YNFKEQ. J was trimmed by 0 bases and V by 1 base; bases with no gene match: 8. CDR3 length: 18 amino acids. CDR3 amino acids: CASSQGLAGTTSYNEQFF. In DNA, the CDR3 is TGTGCCAGCAGCCAAGGGTTAGCGGGAACAACCTCCTACAATGAGCAGTTCTTC.

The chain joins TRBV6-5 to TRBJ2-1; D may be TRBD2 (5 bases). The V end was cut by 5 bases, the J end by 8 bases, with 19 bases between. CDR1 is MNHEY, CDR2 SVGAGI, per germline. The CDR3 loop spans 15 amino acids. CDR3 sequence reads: CASSPAGNNNDEQFF. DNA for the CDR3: TGTGCCAGCAGTCCCGCGGGTAACAACAATGATGAGCAGTTCTTC.

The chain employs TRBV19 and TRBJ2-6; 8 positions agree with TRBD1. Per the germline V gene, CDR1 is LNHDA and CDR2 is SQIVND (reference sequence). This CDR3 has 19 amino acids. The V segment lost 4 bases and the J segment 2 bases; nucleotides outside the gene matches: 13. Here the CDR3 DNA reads TGTGCCAGTAGTAACTTCCCTGGACAGGGTAGAACTGGGGCCAACGTCCTGACTTTC. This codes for CASSNFPGQGRTGANVLTF.